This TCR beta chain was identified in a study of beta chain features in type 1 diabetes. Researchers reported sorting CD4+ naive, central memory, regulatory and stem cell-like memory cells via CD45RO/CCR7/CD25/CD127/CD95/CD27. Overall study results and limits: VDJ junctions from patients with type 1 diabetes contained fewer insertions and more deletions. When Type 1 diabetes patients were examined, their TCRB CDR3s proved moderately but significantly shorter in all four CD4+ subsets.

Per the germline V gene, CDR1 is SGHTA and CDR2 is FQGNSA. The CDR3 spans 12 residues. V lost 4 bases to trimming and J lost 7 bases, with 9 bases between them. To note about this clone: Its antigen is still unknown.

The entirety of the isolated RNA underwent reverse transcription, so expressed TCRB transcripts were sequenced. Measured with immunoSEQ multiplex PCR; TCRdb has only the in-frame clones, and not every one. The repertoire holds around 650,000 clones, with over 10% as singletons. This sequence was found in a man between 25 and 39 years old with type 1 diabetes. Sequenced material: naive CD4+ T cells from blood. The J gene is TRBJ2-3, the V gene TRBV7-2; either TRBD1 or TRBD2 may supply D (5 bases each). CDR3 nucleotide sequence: TGTGCCAGCAGCTCGGGACCGTATACGCAGTATTTT. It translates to CASSSGPYTQYF.